Listed here are 4 T cell receptor beta chains from one sample, sequenced in a study of blood T cell repertoires in COVID-19. The repertoire was sequenced with immunoSEQ multiplex PCR; TCRdb's copy has only in-frame clones and lacks some. Of approximately 270,000 clones in the sample, around 85% were seen once. Sequencing was done on a sample of peripheral blood. The receptors were sampled from a woman in her seventies with acute or convalescent COVID-19.

A word on this clone: The junction differs from germline at one of its ends, possibly a read error. This rearrangement joins TRBV6-1 to TRBJ1-1; D is perhaps TRBD1 (5 bases). Germline lookup yields CDR1 MNHNS and CDR2 SASEGT. This CDR3 is built from 14 residues. The CDR3 DNA follows: TGTGCCAGCAGTGAATCCCGGGGGAACGCTGAAGCTTTCTTT. This encodes CASSESRGNAEAFF.

The chain joins TRBV5-6 to TRBJ1-4; maybe TRBD1 (6 bases). V was trimmed by 0 bases and J by 8 bases, leaving 14 bases between them. This CDR3 region has 15 residues. Germline V gene sequence: CDR1 SGHDT, CDR2 YYEEEE. CDR3 DNA sequence: TGTGCCAGCAGCTTGGTGGTGGCAGGGGACGAAAAACTGTTTTTT. Translated, it gives CASSLVVAGDEKLFF.

This clone was observed once. V is TRBV30 and J is TRBJ1-2, with D possibly being TRBD1 (5 bases). Germline V gene lookup returns CDR1 GTSNPN and CDR2 SVGIG (reference sequence). Trimming left V 1 base short and J 8 bases short, with 14 bases between. This CDR3 is 13 amino acids long. The CDR3 protein is CAWSGGQLTGYTF. Here the CDR3 DNA reads TGTGCCTGGAGTGGGGGCCAGTTGACGGGCTACACCTTC.

The V call is TRBV5-6, the J call TRBJ1-2; 7 bases are a match to TRBD1. Germline-derived CDR1 and CDR2 are SGHDT and YYEEEE. Germline trimming cut 3 bases from V and 4 bases from J; bases unmatched to any gene: 3. This CDR3 has 13 residues. The CDR3 coding sequence is TGTGCCAGCAGCTCGGACAGGACCTATGGCTACACCTTC. This gives the protein CASSSDRTYGYTF.